Listed below are T cell receptor beta chains from one sample, sequenced in a study of CD8 T cells in ankylosing spondylitis. MiXCR, run by TCRdb on the 5' RACE reads, gives a single entry per CDR3 protein. The table shows 180,000 or so distinct CDR3 sequences, with about 9.9% occurring only once. Sequenced input: blood, either unsorted or a sorted T cell fraction (not recorded which). Receptors originate from a male donor with ankylosing spondylitis or in good health (not recorded which). CDR3s include the opening cysteine and the closing phenylalanine or tryptophan. The D gene is left open where the match is weak. Clone size appears in some rows only: once, few, many, or a class for an expanded clone.

CDR3 DNA	CDR3 protein	J gene	V gene	clone size	D gene
TGTGCCAGCAGCGTCGGACAGGGTAGCTATGGCTACACCTTC	CASSVGQGSYGYTF	TRBJ1-2	TRBV9	many	TRBD1
TGTGCCAGCAGTGAAGATCCGGGACGATTCTCAGATACGCAGTATTTT	CASSEDPGRFSDTQYF	TRBJ2-3	TRBV2	many	-
TGCGCCAGCAGGGGCCGTGGGGAGAACACTGAAGCTTTCTTT	CASRGRGENTEAFF	TRBJ1-1	TRBV5-1	many	-
TGTGCCAGCAGCCCGACTAGCGGGAGATCCACAGATACGCAGTATTTT	CASSPTSGRSTDTQYF	TRBJ2-3	TRBV7-8	few	TRBD2
TGTGCCAGCAGCTTTGTGGACAGCGAGCAGTTCTTC	CASSFVDSEQFF	TRBJ2-1	TRBV7-8	-	-
TGTGCCAGCACAAGCGGGGGCCCGGGGGAGCAGTACTTC	CASTSGGPGEQYF	TRBJ2-7	TRBV6-2/TRBV6-3	few	TRBD2
TGTGCCACCAGCAAGTTATCGTATGAGCAGTTCTTC	CATSKLSYEQFF	TRBJ2-1	TRBV15	many	-
TGTGCCAGCAGATCGGACAGGGTCGCGACTAATGAAAAACTGTTTTTT	CASRSDRVATNEKLFF	TRBJ1-4	TRBV6-2/TRBV6-3	-	TRBD1
TGCGCCAGCAGCTTGGCCGAAGTGTCGACCGGGGAGCTGTTTTTT	CASSLAEVSTGELFF	TRBJ2-2	TRBV5-1	many	-
TGCGCCAGCAGCCAAGGGGTGGCCTCCTGGAACAATGAGCAGTTCTTC	CASSQGVASWNNEQFF	TRBJ2-1	TRBV4-1	-	-
TGTGCCACCAGTGATCCCCGGATTACAGATACGCAGTATTTT	CATSDPRITDTQYF	TRBJ2-3	TRBV24-1	many	-
TGCGCCAGCAGCTTGGAGGGGACCTACAATGAGCAGTTCTTC	CASSLEGTYNEQFF	TRBJ2-1	TRBV5-1	many	-
TGCGCCAGCAGCCCCGGACAGGGTTACACCGGGGAGCTGTTTTTT	CASSPGQGYTGELFF	TRBJ2-2	TRBV5-1	many	TRBD1
TGCGCCAGCAGCCAAGTCGGGGGTGACACCGGGGAGCTGTTTTTT	CASSQVGGDTGELFF	TRBJ2-2	TRBV4-1	many	-
TGTGCCAGCTCGGGGGTCCCTCGTTCCTACGAGCAGTACTTC	CASSGVPRSYEQYF	TRBJ2-7	TRBV12-3/TRBV12-4	-	-
TGTGCCAGCAGCTTGGACTGGGCAGGGGGCGACTACAATGAGCAGTTCTTC	CASSLDWAGGDYNEQFF	TRBJ2-1	TRBV5-6	many	TRBD1
TGTGCCAGCAGCTCCGGACTAGAAGGGTCCTACAATGAGCAGTTCTTC	CASSSGLEGSYNEQFF	TRBJ2-1	TRBV7-8	many	TRBD2
TGCAGCGTTGGGAAGGACCCTGAGGACACTGAAGCTTTCTTT	CSVGKDPEDTEAFF	TRBJ1-1	TRBV29-1	many	-
TGCGCCAGCAGCCCGGAATGGGGTAACACTGAAGCTTTCTTT	CASSPEWGNTEAFF	TRBJ1-1	TRBV5-1	many	-
TGTGCCAGCAGTCGTTGGACAGGGGGGACCGGGGAGCTGTTTTTT	CASSRWTGGTGELFF	TRBJ2-2	TRBV12-3/TRBV12-4	many	TRBD1
TGCGCCAGCAGCTTGAGCGGGGGTGGTAGCACTGAAGCTTTCTTT	CASSLSGGGSTEAFF	TRBJ1-1	TRBV5-1	few	-
TGTGCCAGCAGCTTATTGGGACAGGGACCTACAGATACGCAGTATTTT	CASSLLGQGPTDTQYF	TRBJ2-3	TRBV11-2	-	TRBD1
TGTGCCAGCAGCCAGAGTGGGCATGGCTACACCTTC	CASSQSGHGYTF	TRBJ1-2	TRBV3-1	many	-
TGTGCCAGCAGTGAGGGAAGGGGGCGTCGGTCACCCCTCCACTTT	CASSEGRGRRSPLHF	TRBJ1-6	TRBV2	-	TRBD1
TGTGCCAGCAGCGTGACTACCTACGACGAGCAGTACTTC	CASSVTTYDEQYF	TRBJ2-7	TRBV9	few	-
TGCGCCAGCAGCTCCTCAGGGCTCTCCAAGCAAGGGGGCACTGAAGCTTTCTTT	CASSSSGLSKQGGTEAFF	TRBJ1-1	TRBV5-1	many	-
TGTGCCACCAGTGACTCGCTACGTGTAATCACCGGGGAGCTGTTTTTT	CATSDSLRVITGELFF	TRBJ2-2	TRBV24-1	many	-
TGTGCCAGCATGCAAGGGAGCTCCTACAATGAGCAGTTCTTC	CASMQGSSYNEQFF	TRBJ2-1	TRBV5-5	-	-
TGCAGCGCAAGGGGCAGAGCGGCCGGGGAGCTGTTTTTT	CSARGRAAGELFF	TRBJ2-2	TRBV20-1	many	-
TGTGCCACCAACGAGGGAAACGAGCAGTACTTC	CATNEGNEQYF	TRBJ2-7	TRBV28	many	-
TGTGCCACCAGTGATTTTCCGGGACAGGGAAAGCAGTACTTC	CATSDFPGQGKQYF	TRBJ2-7	TRBV24-1	many	TRBD1
TGTGCCATCAGGAGGGGATCCGGGGAAAAACTGTTTTTT	CAIRRGSGEKLFF	TRBJ1-4	TRBV10-3	many	-
TGTGCCAGCAGCTTCCGGAACTCCTACGAGCAGTACTTC	CASSFRNSYEQYF	TRBJ2-7	TRBV5-5	many	-
TGTGCCAGCAGCTTAGGACTAGCGGGAGGAGAGACCCAGTACTTC	CASSLGLAGGETQYF	TRBJ2-5	TRBV7-2	-	TRBD2
TGCAGTGCTAGAGATCCAGGGCAGGAGGATTCACCCCTCCACTTT	CSARDPGQEDSPLHF	TRBJ1-6	TRBV20-1	many	-
TGTGCCACCGGACAGGGGGCTCTAGATACGCAGTATTTT	CATGQGALDTQYF	TRBJ2-3	TRBV27	many	TRBD1
TGCAGTGCTCGGGACTTATTCACCTACGAGCAGTACTTC	CSARDLFTYEQYF	TRBJ2-7	TRBV20-1	few	-
TGCGCCAGCAGTACTTCTCTAGCGTCCTACGAGCAGTACTTC	CASSTSLASYEQYF	TRBJ2-7	TRBV10-2	-	-
TGTGCCAGCTCACTGTCCCCCGGACAGGCAAACTATGGCTACACCTTC	CASSLSPGQANYGYTF	TRBJ1-2	TRBV18	-	TRBD1
TGTGCCAGCAACGGGACTAGCGGGGGCATCAGCTCCTACGAGCAGTACTTC	CASNGTSGGISSYEQYF	TRBJ2-7	TRBV21-1	many	-
TGTGCCAGCAGCCCCGGACAGGGAAATAATCAGCCCCAGCATTTT	CASSPGQGNNQPQHF	TRBJ1-5	TRBV12-3/TRBV12-4	few	TRBD1